In this sample, the clone carrying this TCR beta chain turned up many times. Using RNA transcripts as the source, TCR beta CDR3 regions were amplified. RT-PCR in the first round (using the HTBI primer set) targeted the TCR CDR3. TCRdb re-called the multiplex PCR reads through MiXCR, storing one row per CDR3 protein. Of a few hundred thousand distinct CDR3 sequences listed, approximately 13% were seen once; the top ten hold roughly 20%. The data are from a study of T cells in Graves' hyperthyroidism and ophthalmopathy. J lost 7 bases, V lost 7 bases, and 3 bases had no gene match. Germline-derived CDR1 and CDR2 are KGHDR and SFDVKD. CDR3 length equals 13 residues. Those with hyperthyroidism were 18 to 65 years old, newly diagnosed, and ill for under 2 months. Uncontrolled infection, other autoimmune disease, pregnancy or lactation disqualified patients from enrolment. 10 ml of fresh peripheral blood supplied the PBMCs.

The TCR originated in a man aged 30-40 years with Graves' hyperthyroidism that later progressed to Graves' ophthalmopathy. Sequenced sample: blood. The chain employs TRBV24-1 and TRBJ1-6, with 7 bases matching TRBD1. This chain's CDR3 is CATRDRENSPLHF. DNA for the CDR3: TGTGCCACCAGAGACAGGGAGAATTCACCCCTCCACTTT.